One and the same sample provided the 20 T cell receptor beta chains below, sequenced in a study of PD-L1 blockade in urothelial cancer. Here immunoSEQ multiplex PCR was the method, and the copy in TCRdb shows in-frame clones only, minus some. The sample lists 55,000 to 70,000 clones, about 86% occurring once. The sequences come from PBMCs, collected around atezolizumab (anti-PD-L1) treatment. The receptors come from a man in his forties or fifties with urothelial cancer.

The J gene is TRBJ2-7, the V gene TRBV5-1; 9 bases map to TRBD2. CDR1 and CDR2 from the germline V gene are SGHRS and YFSETQ. The CDR3 consists of 15 residues. Losses at the gene ends were 4 bases for V and 2 bases for J; bases not matched to a gene: 7. The CDR3 DNA follows: TGCGCCAGCAGCCCCGTCTTAGCGGGGGCCTACGAGCAGTACTTC. Its protein is CASSPVLAGAYEQYF. Combining the CDR3 with reference TRBV5-1 and TRBJ2-7 gives the whole variable domain KAGVTQTPRYLIKTRGQQVTLSCSPISGHRSVSWYQQTPGQGLQFLFEYFSETQRNKGNFPGRFSGRQFSNSRSEMNVSTLELGDSALYLCASSPVLAGAYEQYFGPGTRLTVT.

This clone was seen a few times. The V and J genes are TRBV30 and TRBJ2-3; the D gene is possibly TRBD2 (5 bases). Germline assignment: CDR1 GTSNPN and CDR2 SVGIG (reference sequence). The CDR3 has 12 amino acids. V was cut by 8 bases and J by 4 bases, with 13 bases left in between. The CDR3 sequence: CAARAGSDTQYF. The CDR3 coding sequence is TGTGCCGCCCGGGCGGGTTCAGATACGCAGTATTTT.

The chain joins TRBV5-1 to TRBJ2-2; TRBD2 aligns across 10 bases. This CDR3 region has 15 residues. Trimming removed 4 bases from V and 6 bases from J; junction bases left unmatched: 6. The germline V gene has CDR1 SGHRS and CDR2 YFSETQ. CDR3 in DNA: TGCGCCAGCAGCAAGCGGGAGGGCCTGGCCGGGGAGCTGTTTTTT. It translates to CASSKREGLAGELFF.

The V call is TRBV5-6, the J call TRBJ1-5; TRBD1 aligns across 11 bases. Germline CDR1 SGHDT, CDR2 YYEEEE. The CDR3 is 15 amino acids. V lost 4 bases to trimming and J lost 6 bases; unmatched junction nucleotides: 6. CDR3 in DNA: TGTGCCAGCAGCCCGGACAGGGGGCGAGGTCAGCCCCAGCATTTT. Translated, it gives CASSPDRGRGQPQHF. Full variable domain (missing parts from reference TRBV5-6 and TRBJ1-5): DAGVTQSPTHLIKTRGQQVTLRCSPKSGHDTVSWYQQALGQGPQFIFQYYEEEERQRGNFPDRFSGHQFPNYSSELNVNALLLGDSALYLCASSPDRGRGQPQHFGDGTRLSIL.

This chain uses TRBV4-1 with TRBJ2-7; no firm D call. Germline V gene sequence: CDR1 MGHRA, CDR2 YSYEKL. The CDR3 has 13 amino acids. V lost 1 base and J lost 2, with 6 bases in between. The CDR3 nucleotides read TGCGCCAGCAGCCAAGGGGCCACCTACGAGCAGTACTTC. This sequence encodes CASSQGATYEQYF.

This clone was counted once. The V call is TRBV18, the J call TRBJ2-6, with TRBD1 as a possible D gene (5 bases). The germline gives CDR1 KGHSH, CDR2 LQKENI. There are 15 residues in the CDR3. Deletions cut 3 bases from V and 1 base from J, with 7 bases between. The CDR3 spells CASSPKGSGANVLTF. The CDR3, as DNA: TGTGCCAGCTCACCTAAGGGGTCTGGGGCCAACGTCCTGACTTTC.

The chain employs TRBV6-1 and TRBJ1-3; 7 nucleotides line up with TRBD1. In germline, CDR1 is MNHNS, CDR2 SASEGT. The CDR3 is made up of 15 amino acids. V was pared by 6 bases and J by 0 bases, with 5 bases of the junction left unmatched. CDR3 nucleotides: TGTGCCAGCAGGGGTACAGGGGACTCTGGAAACACCATATATTTT. Translation gives CASRGTGDSGNTIYF.

This rearrangement joins TRBV7-9 to TRBJ2-3; TRBD2 agrees at 8 bases. CDR1 and CDR2 from the germline V gene are SEHNR and FQNEAQ (reference sequence). The CDR3 sequence is 14 residues long. V trimming: 5 bases; J trimming: 5 bases; junction bases outside the gene matches: 6. CDR3 bases: TGTGCCAGCAGCGGACGAGCGGGAGAAGATACGCAGTATTTT. Translated, it gives CASSGRAGEDTQYF.

This chain joins TRBV4-2 and TRBJ1-2, with 9 bases fitting TRBD1. Unmatched junction bases numbered 1, after V lost 4 bases and J lost 7 bases. This CDR3 contains 12 residues. Germline values: CDR1 LGHNA, CDR2 YNFKEQ. The CDR3 loop reads CASSRTGAGYTF. The CDR3 bases are TGTGCCAGCAGCCGGACAGGGGCTGGCTACACCTTC.

V usage is TRBV6-1 and J usage is TRBJ2-3; 7 nucleotides line up with TRBD2. Germline V CDR1 and CDR2: MNHNS, SASEGT. With 0 bases clipped from V and 8 bases from J, the junction kept 14 bases outside the gene matches. This CDR3 is 17 amino acids long. The CDR3, as DNA: TGTGCCAGCAGTGAAGCGCTTTCCTCAAGAGGGAGGGGTACGCAGTATTTT. This gives the protein CASSEALSSRGRGTQYF.

The sample holds one count of this clone. This sequence joins TRBV5-1 and TRBJ2-1; 11 nucleotides agree with TRBD2. The CDR3 loop spans 17 amino acids. Looked up from germline, CDR1 is SGHRS and CDR2 is YFSETQ. V lost 0 bases, J lost 8 bases, and 10 bases stayed unmatched. CDR3 protein: CASSLGLTSGSLDEQFF. As DNA, the CDR3 is TGCGCCAGCAGCTTGGGACTAACTAGCGGGAGTTTGGATGAGCAGTTCTTC. Combining the CDR3 with reference TRBV5-1 and TRBJ2-1 gives the whole variable domain KAGVTQTPRYLIKTRGQQVTLSCSPISGHRSVSWYQQTPGQGLQFLFEYFSETQRNKGNFPGRFSGRQFSNSRSEMNVSTLELGDSALYLCASSLGLTSGSLDEQFFGPGTRLTVL.

In this sample, this clone is medium-sized (0.01 to 0.1%). The V gene is TRBV4-2, the J gene TRBJ2-7; 13 bases are a match to TRBD2. In germline, CDR1 is LGHNA, CDR2 YNFKEQ. Trimming removed 1 base from V and 7 bases from J; junction bases left unmatched: 1. The CDR3 extends over 14 amino acids. For the CDR3, the DNA is TGTGCCAGCAGCCAAGGGACTAGCGGGAGAGAGCAGTACTTC. Protein: CASSQGTSGREQYF.

The V call is TRBV28, the J call TRBJ2-1; TRBD2 aligns across 8 bases. Germline CDR1 and CDR2: MDHEN and SYDVKM. J gave up 2 bases and V 1 base, and 4 bases lay outside the gene matches. The CDR3 totals 16 residues. The CDR3 region is CASSLYPAGAYNEQFF. As DNA, the CDR3 is TGTGCCAGCAGTTTATATCCAGCGGGGGCCTACAATGAGCAGTTCTTC.

In nucleotides, the CDR3 is TGTGCCACCAGCAGAGATAACCTAGCGGGAGGGGGTACCGGGGAGCTGTTTTTT. Protein: CATSRDNLAGGGTGELFF. The chain links TRBV15 to TRBJ2-2; 12 bases agree with TRBD2. Germline V gives CDR1 LNHNV, CDR2 YYDKDF (reference sequence). The CDR3 spans 18 residues. V lost 0 bases and J lost 5; bases outside the gene matches: 7. The full variable domain, with the rest looked up from reference TRBV15 and TRBJ2-2, is DAMVIQNPRYQVTQFGKPVTLSCSQTLNHNVMYWYQQKSSQAPKLLFHYYDKDFNNEADTPDNFQSRRPNTSFCFLDIRSPGLGDTAMYLCATSRDNLAGGGTGELFFGEGSRLTVL.

On this clone itself: The junction shows a germline mismatch at one end, possibly a read error. The gene calls are TRBV11-2 and TRBJ1-5, with D possibly TRBD1 on 5 matching bases. The CDR3 spans 12 residues. Germline CDR1 and CDR2: SGHAT and FQNNGV. The DNA for the CDR3 is TGTGCCAGCAGCGCCGGGGGGGGGAACCCTTCCTTT. It specifies CASSAGGGNPSF.

This chain uses TRBV5-1 with TRBJ2-1; 8 bases line up with TRBD1. CDR3 size: 14 residues. Germline assignment: CDR1 SGHRS and CDR2 YFSETQ. V lost 0 bases and J lost 7; bases outside the gene matches: 3. The CDR3 sequence is CASSLGQGWNEQFF. The CDR3 nucleotides read TGCGCCAGCAGCTTGGGACAGGGGTGGAATGAGCAGTTCTTC.

The V gene is TRBV18, the J gene TRBJ2-6, with TRBD1 matching 7 bases. With V trimmed by 6 bases and J by 0 bases, 2 bases remained unmatched. Germline-derived CDR1 and CDR2 are KGHSH and LQKENI. The CDR3 has 15 residues. The CDR3 sequence is CASSAGGSGANVLTF. The CDR3 bases are TGTGCCAGCTCCGCAGGGGGCTCTGGGGCCAACGTCCTGACTTTC.

This clone was recorded only once. The chain employs TRBV5-5 and TRBJ2-2; the D is unclear. Germline CDR1 is SGHKS and CDR2 is YYEKEE (reference sequence). The CDR3 is made up of 15 amino acids. V dropped 2 bases and J dropped 0 bases, with 8 bases sitting between them. The CDR3 DNA sequence: TGTGCCAGCAGCTTACGAGTCACGAACACCGGGGAGCTGTTTTTT. This sequence encodes CASSLRVTNTGELFF. The whole variable domain, remainder taken from reference TRBV5-5 and TRBJ2-2, is DAGVTQSPTHLIKTRGQQVTLRCSPISGHKSVSWYQQVLGQGPQFIFQYYEKEERGRGNFPDRFSARQFPNYSSELNVNALLLGDSALYLCASSLRVTNTGELFFGEGSRLTVL.

The rearrangement joins TRBV6-1 to TRBJ2-7; D is possibly TRBD1 (6 bases). Germline V gives CDR1 MNHNS, CDR2 SASEGT. This CDR3 is 15 amino acids long. Between the trimmed V and J ends, which lost 6 bases and 4 bases, there was a span of 19 bases. CDR3 amino acids: CASSYPGTPAYEQYF. The CDR3 DNA is TGTGCCAGCAGCTACCCCGGGACACCTGCTTACGAGCAGTACTTC.

The genes are TRBV7-2 and TRBJ2-3; TRBD2 agrees at 7 bases. CDR3 length: 15 amino acids. Per the germline V gene, CDR1 is SGHTA and CDR2 is FQGNSA. V lost 7 bases to trimming and J lost 1 base; unmatched junction nucleotides: 8. CDR3 sequence reads: CASTLVAGGTDTQYF. The DNA of the CDR3 is TGTGCCAGCACCCTCGTGGCGGGAGGCACAGATACGCAGTATTTT.